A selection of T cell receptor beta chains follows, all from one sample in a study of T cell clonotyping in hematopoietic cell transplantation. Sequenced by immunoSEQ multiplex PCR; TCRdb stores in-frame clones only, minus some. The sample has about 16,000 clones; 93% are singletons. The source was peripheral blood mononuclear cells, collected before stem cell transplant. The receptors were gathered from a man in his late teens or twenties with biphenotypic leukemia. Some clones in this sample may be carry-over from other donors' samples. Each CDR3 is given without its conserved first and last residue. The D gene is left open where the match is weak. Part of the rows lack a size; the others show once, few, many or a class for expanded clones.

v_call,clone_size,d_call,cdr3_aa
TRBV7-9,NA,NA,ASSLLGDWERTQY
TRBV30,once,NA,AWSVDSFNQPQH
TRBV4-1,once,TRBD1,ASSHRQGQTDTQY
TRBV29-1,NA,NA,SVPLFTDTQY
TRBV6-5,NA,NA,ASSYSVLVPPETQY
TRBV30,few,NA,AWNAVVMNTEAF
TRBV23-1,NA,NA,ASSQGPYGYT
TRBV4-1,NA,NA,ASSQDGRGAQH
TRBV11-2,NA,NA,ASSLGRSSNQPQH
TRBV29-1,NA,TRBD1,SVEGSAGTGGGYT
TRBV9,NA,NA,ASSRRTDRSYNEQF
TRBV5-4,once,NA,ASSLAEGFTDTQY
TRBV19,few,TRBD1,ASSMGQGMGEQY
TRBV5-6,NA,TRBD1,ASSADRGGEAF
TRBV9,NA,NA,ASSVVLDGYGYT
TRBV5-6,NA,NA,ASSLTGMQPQH
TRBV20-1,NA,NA,SVRPNYGYT
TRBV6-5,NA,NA,ASSYRLGGPYGYT
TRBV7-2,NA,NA,ASSLGQLNTEAF
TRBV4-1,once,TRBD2,ASSQDPTSGREQY
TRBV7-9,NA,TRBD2,ASSLLPGGGYNEQF
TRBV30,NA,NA,AWSWGGTRGSKQY
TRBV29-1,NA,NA,SVVKGDYNEQF
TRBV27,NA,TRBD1,ASSPRGTGSYEQY
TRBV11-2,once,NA,ASSSRELNTEAF
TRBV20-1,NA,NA,SARSIYGYT
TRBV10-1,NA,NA,ASSDTEGSSYNEQF
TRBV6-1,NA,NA,ASMEYTYEQY
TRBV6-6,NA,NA,ASSPTLATNEKLF
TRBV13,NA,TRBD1,ASSLERTGLDYEQY
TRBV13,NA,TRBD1,ASSETGAGNEQF
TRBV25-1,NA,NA,ASSASPGQVRPDTQY
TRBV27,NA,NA,ASSLSLGDGYEQY
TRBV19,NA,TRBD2,ASIGPGRETQY
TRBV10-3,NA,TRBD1,AISRQGDGYT
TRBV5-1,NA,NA,ASSAGLLGGMNTEAF
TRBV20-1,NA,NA,SASGRGEQY
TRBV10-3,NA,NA,AISPGLGHNSPLH
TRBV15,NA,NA,ATSRDFGQNEKLF
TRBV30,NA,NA,AWSVSDLGPQH
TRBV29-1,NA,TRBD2,SVGISGETQY
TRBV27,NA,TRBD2,ASSLRLAGPPHQETQY
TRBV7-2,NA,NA,ASSTERAYEQY
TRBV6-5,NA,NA,ASTSFGGAQY
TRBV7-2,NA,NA,ASSPWGNEAF